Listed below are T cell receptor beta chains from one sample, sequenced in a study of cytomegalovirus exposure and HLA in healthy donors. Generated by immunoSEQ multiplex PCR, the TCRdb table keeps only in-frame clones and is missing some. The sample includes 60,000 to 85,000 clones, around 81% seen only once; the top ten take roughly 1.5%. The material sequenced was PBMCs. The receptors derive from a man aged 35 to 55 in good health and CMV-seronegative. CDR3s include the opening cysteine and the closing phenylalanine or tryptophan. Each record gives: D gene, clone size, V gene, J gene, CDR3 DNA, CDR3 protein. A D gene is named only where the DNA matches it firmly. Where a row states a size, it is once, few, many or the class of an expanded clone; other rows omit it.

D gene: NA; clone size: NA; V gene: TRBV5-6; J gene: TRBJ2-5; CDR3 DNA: TGTGCCAGCAGCCGCTTAGAGGGAGAGACCCAGTACTTC; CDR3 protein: CASSRLEGETQYF
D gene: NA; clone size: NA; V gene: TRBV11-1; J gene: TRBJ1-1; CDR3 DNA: TGTGCCAGCAGCTTACGGGGGTTGGCTTTCTTT; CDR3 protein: CASSLRGLAFF
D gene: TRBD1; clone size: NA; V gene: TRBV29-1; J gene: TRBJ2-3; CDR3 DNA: TGCAGCGTTCACGTCGGACAGGCCACCGATACGCAGTATTTT; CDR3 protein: CSVHVGQATDTQYF
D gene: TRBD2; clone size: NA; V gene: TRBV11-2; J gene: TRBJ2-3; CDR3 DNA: TGTGCCAGCAGCTTAGCGATTAGCGGGAGTGGGACAGATACGCAGTATTTT; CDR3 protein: CASSLAISGSGTDTQYF
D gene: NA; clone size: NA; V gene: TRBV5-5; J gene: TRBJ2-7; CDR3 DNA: TGTGCCAGCAGCTTGCAGGGCTACGAGCAGTACTTC; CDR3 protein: CASSLQGYEQYF
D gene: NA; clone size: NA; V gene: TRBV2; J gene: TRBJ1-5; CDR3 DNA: TGTGCCAGCAGTGTAGGCAGGGGTGGCCAGCCCCAGCATTTT; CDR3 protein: CASSVGRGGQPQHF
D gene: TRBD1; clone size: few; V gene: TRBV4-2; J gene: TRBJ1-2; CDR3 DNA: TGTGCCAGCAGCCTGGGACAGGGGGGGAACTATGGCTACACCTTC; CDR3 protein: CASSLGQGGNYGYTF
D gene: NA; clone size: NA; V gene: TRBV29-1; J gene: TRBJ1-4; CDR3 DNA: TGCAGCGTTGTCTCAGGGATTAAGGATGAAAAACTGTTTTTT; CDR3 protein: CSVVSGIKDEKLFF
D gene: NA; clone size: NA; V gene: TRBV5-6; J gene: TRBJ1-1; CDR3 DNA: TGTGCCAGCAGCAGAGGTGGTCGGGCTGAAGCTTTCTTT; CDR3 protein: CASSRGGRAEAFF
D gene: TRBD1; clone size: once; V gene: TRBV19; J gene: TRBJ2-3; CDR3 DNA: TGTGCCAGTAGCTCCAGGGGGCAGGGAGGCACAGATACGCAGTATTTT; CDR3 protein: CASSSRGQGGTDTQYF
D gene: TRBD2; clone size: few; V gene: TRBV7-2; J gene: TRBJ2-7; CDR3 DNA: TGTGCCAGCAGCCCCCCGGGACTAGCGGGATACGAGCAGTACTTC; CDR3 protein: CASSPPGLAGYEQYF
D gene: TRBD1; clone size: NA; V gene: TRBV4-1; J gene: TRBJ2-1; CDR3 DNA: TGCGCCAGCAGCCAAGATGAAGGACAGGCAGCCTACAATGAGCAGTTCTTC; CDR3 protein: CASSQDEGQAAYNEQFF
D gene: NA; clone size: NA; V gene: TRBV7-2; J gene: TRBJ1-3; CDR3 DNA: TGTGCCAGCAGCTTAGTCGCGGGGAATGGCGGAAACACCATATATTTT; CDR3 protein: CASSLVAGNGGNTIYF
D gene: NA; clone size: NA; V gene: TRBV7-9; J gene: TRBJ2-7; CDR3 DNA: TGTGCCAGCAGCCTGACAGCCTCCGTCCACGAGCAGTACTTC; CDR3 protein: CASSLTASVHEQYF
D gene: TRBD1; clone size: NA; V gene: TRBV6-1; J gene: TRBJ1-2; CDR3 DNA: TGTGCCAGCAGTGAAGCTAACAGGGGAATCTATGGCTACACCTTC; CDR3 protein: CASSEANRGIYGYTF
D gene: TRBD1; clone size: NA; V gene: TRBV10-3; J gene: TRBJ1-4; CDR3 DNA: TGTGCCACCAAGCTAACAGGGGCGGATGAAAAACTGTTTTTT; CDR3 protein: CATKLTGADEKLFF